This T cell receptor beta chain came from a study of graft-versus-host responses after intestinal transplantation. Whole-study results and caveats: Maximum circulating GvH clone levels tracked with early post-transplant HvG decreases.

Sequenced by immunoSEQ multiplex PCR; TCRdb stores in-frame clones only, minus some. Among more than 13,000 clones, approximately 70% were seen once, and the ten largest hold around a quarter. With respect to this clone: Its specificity is unknown.

Germline V gives CDR1 SGHRS, CDR2 YFSETQ. V shed 0 bases, J shed 0 bases, and the junction held 4 bases outside the gene matches. This CDR3 region has 17 residues. Graft material was processed, releasing intraepithelial and lamina propria lymphocytes. The sequencing used ileum tissue, collected 717 days after intestinal transplantation. This clonotype originated in a human patient who received an intestinal transplant, so some T cells may come from the graft donor. The J gene is TRBJ2-2, the V gene TRBV5-1; 8 bases align to TRBD1. CDR3 sequence reads: CASSLARGQANTGELFF. The DNA of the CDR3 is TGCGCCAGCAGCTTGGCCAGGGGGCAAGCGAACACCGGGGAGCTGTTTTTT.